The 2 T cell receptor beta chains listed next were all sequenced from one sample in a study of cytomegalovirus exposure and HLA in healthy donors. Assay used: immunoSEQ multiplex PCR; TCRdb lists only in-frame clones, some missing. The sample comprises tens of thousands of clones, about 95% of which are singletons, and roughly 1.6% rests with the top ten. Sequenced input: PBMCs. These receptor sequences come from a man aged 18 to 29 in good health and CMV-seropositive.

V usage is TRBV14 and J usage is TRBJ2-1; 11 bases line up with TRBD2. The germline gives CDR1 SGHDN, CDR2 FVKESK. J lost 3 bases, V lost 4 bases, and 11 bases had no gene match. This CDR3 region has 18 residues. CDR3 DNA: TGTGCCAGCAGCCCGATAGCGGGGGGGCGGGTGAGCTACAATGAGCAGTTCTTC. It yields the protein CASSPIAGGRVSYNEQFF.

V usage is TRBV5-1 and J usage is TRBJ2-1; 12 bases are a match to TRBD2. The CDR3 has 17 amino acids. The J segment lost 5 bases and the V segment lost 2 bases, leaving 8 bases of the junction unmatched. From germline, CDR1 is SGHRS and CDR2 YFSETQ. CDR3 in DNA: TGCGCCAGCAGCTTCGGACTAGCGGGACCCATTAACAATGAGCAGTTCTTC. This codes for CASSFGLAGPINNEQFF.